The 15 T cell receptor beta chains presented below share a single source sample, sequenced in a study of T cells in tumors after PD-1 blockade. TCRdb keeps only in-frame clones here, not all; method: immunoSEQ multiplex PCR. The sample has roughly 50,000 clones; around 85% are singletons. Here the sequenced sample was PBMCs, taken before anti-PD-1 treatment. These receptors were collected from a human donor with basal cell carcinoma.

The chain recombines TRBV2 with TRBJ2-5; 7 nucleotides match TRBD1. The CDR3 extends over 13 amino acids. Germline-derived CDR1 and CDR2 are SNHLY and FYNNEI. J lost 5 bases, V lost 9 bases, and 9 bases had no gene match. The DNA for the CDR3 is TGTGCCAGTCCAACAGGGGAGTACGAGACCCAGTACTTC. It is translated as CASPTGEYETQYF.

V gene TRBV4-1 combines with J gene TRBJ2-7, with D perhaps TRBD1 (6 bases). The CDR3 runs 15 residues. V was pared by 1 base and J by 0 bases, with 10 bases between. CDR1 is MGHRA, CDR2 YSYEKL, per germline. The CDR3 sequence is CASSQGQGSSYEQYF. CDR3 nucleotides: TGCGCCAGCAGCCAAGGGCAGGGGAGCTCCTACGAGCAGTACTTC.

V usage is TRBV6-4 and J usage is TRBJ2-1; the match to TRBD2 covers 14 bases. With 5 bases clipped from V and 3 bases from J, the junction kept 9 bases outside the gene matches. Germline CDR1 and CDR2: MRHNA and SNTAGT. This CDR3 contains 18 residues. The CDR3 DNA sequence: TGTGCCAGCAGTCCACGACCGGGACTAGCGGGGGTCTACAATGAGCAGTTCTTC. Protein sequence: CASSPRPGLAGVYNEQFF.

V usage is TRBV7-9 and J usage is TRBJ2-2; maybe TRBD1 (6 bases). The V end was cut by 2 bases, the J end by 3 bases, with 13 bases between. The CDR3 runs to 16 residues. Germline V gene lookup returns CDR1 SEHNR and CDR2 FQNEAQ (reference sequence). The CDR3 nucleotides read TGTGCCAGCAGCTTAAGTCCCGGACAGTACACCGGGGAGCTGTTTTTT. Translated: CASSLSPGQYTGELFF.

This chain links TRBV24-1 with TRBJ2-5; TRBD2 matches at 8 bases. The CDR3 sequence is 17 residues long. Trimming took 4 bases from V and 0 from J; bases not matched to a gene: 9. Germline CDR1 and CDR2: KGHDR and SFDVKD. CDR3 in amino acids: CATSDTRRGGYQETQYF. The CDR3 bases are TGTGCCACCAGTGACACGCGACGCGGGGGGTACCAAGAGACCCAGTACTTC.

The V call is TRBV10-2, the J call TRBJ2-7; 11 nucleotides line up with TRBD1. The junction had 8 bases not matched to a gene; V was cut back by 3 bases and J by 7 bases. The CDR3 is 15 amino acids. Germline V lookup: CDR1 WSHSY, CDR2 SAAADI. In DNA, the CDR3 is TGCGCCAGCAGTGAACCGGACAGGGGGCTCGAGGAGCAGTACTTC. Protein sequence: CASSEPDRGLEEQYF.

The chain combines TRBV5-4 with TRBJ1-1; 8 positions match TRBD1. Germline V gene sequence: CDR1 SGHNT, CDR2 YYREEE (reference sequence). The CDR3 totals 16 residues. V was pared by 3 bases and J by 1 base, with 8 bases of the junction left unmatched. In DNA, the CDR3 is TGTGCCAGCAGCTGGTCTCTACAGGGGGGGAACACTGAAGCTTTCTTT. Protein: CASSWSLQGGNTEAFF.

This sequence joins TRBV3-1 (or the pseudogene TRBV3-2) and TRBJ1-2, with D possibly being TRBD1 (6 bases). The germline V gene has CDR1 LGHDT and CDR2 YNNKEL (reference sequence). The length of the CDR3 is 15 residues. The V end was cut by 0 bases, the J end by 5 bases, with 13 bases between. The CDR3 here is CASSQEGAQSYGYTF. Written as DNA, the CDR3 is TGTGCCAGCAGCCAAGAGGGGGCGCAAAGTTATGGCTACACCTTC.

The V and J genes are TRBV12-5 and TRBJ1-4; D unresolved. The germline V and J ends were trimmed by 2 bases and 6 bases, with 10 bases remaining between them. CDR3 length: 14 amino acids. Germline V lookup: CDR1 LGHNT, CDR2 FRNRAP. The CDR3 is CASGLLAGDEKLFF. The CDR3 bases are TGTGCTAGTGGTTTGCTTGCGGGCGATGAAAAACTGTTTTTT. Looking up the rest from reference TRBV12-5 and TRBJ1-4 gives the full variable domain: DARVTQTPRHKVTEMGQEVTMRCQPILGHNTVFWYRQTMMQGLELLAYFRNRAPLDDSGMPKDRFSAEMPDATLATLKIQPSEPRDSAVYFCASGLLAGDEKLFFGSGTQLSVL.

The chain links TRBV12-5 to TRBJ2-7; 8 bases agree with TRBD1. Per germline, CDR1 LGHNT and CDR2 FRNRAP. Unmatched junction bases numbered 1, after V lost 1 base and J lost 2 bases. The CDR3 sequence is 14 residues long. The CDR3 here is CASGLDRGAYEQYF. The CDR3 nucleotides read TGTGCTAGTGGTTTGGACAGGGGGGCCTACGAGCAGTACTTC.

Only one count was recorded for this clone. The V and J genes are TRBV29-1 and TRBJ2-5; a possible D gene is TRBD1 (5 bases). The CDR3 consists of 11 residues. The germline V gene has CDR1 SQVTM and CDR2 ANQGSEA. The chain's CDR3 is CGAGPLETQYF. The CDR3 DNA is TGCGGGGCCGGGCCGTTAGAGACCCAGTACTTC.

This chain joins TRBV28 and TRBJ1-1; no reliable D call. With 5 bases removed from V and 1 base from J, the gap between germline ends came to 14 bases. This CDR3 comprises 15 residues. Germline V lookup: CDR1 MDHEN, CDR2 SYDVKM. The DNA for the CDR3 is TGTGCCAGCAGTCCTGCTTTGTCTCGGAACACTGAAGCTTTCTTT. Its translation: CASSPALSRNTEAFF.

This chain connects TRBV7-4 to TRBJ2-3, with 7 bases that match TRBD2. This CDR3 has 16 amino acids. V lost 4 bases, J lost 0 bases, and 7 bases stayed unmatched. Germline loops: CDR1 SGHVT, CDR2 SQSDAQ. This CDR3 is CASSSPQRGSTDTQYF. The CDR3 nucleotides are TGTGCCAGCAGCTCTCCCCAGCGGGGAAGCACAGATACGCAGTATTTT.

This rearrangement joins TRBV6-5 to TRBJ1-6; no reliable D call. V was pared by 0 bases and J by 6 bases, with 9 bases between. CDR1 and CDR2 from the germline V gene are MNHEY and SVGAGI. The CDR3 has 15 amino acids. Here the CDR3 DNA reads TGTGCCAGCAGTTACTCTCCACACAGTAATTCACCCCTCCACTTT. It is translated as CASSYSPHSNSPLHF.

The chain couples TRBV18 to TRBJ2-6; D perhaps matches TRBD1 (6 bases). Looked up from germline, CDR1 is KGHSH and CDR2 is LQKENI. The CDR3 has 19 residues. V gave up 2 bases and J gave up 0 bases, with 17 bases separating them. The CDR3 coding sequence is TGTGCCAGCTCACCATTGTCAGGGGCCATGAGCTCTGGGGCCAACGTCCTGACTTTC. This translates into CASSPLSGAMSSGANVLTF.